The 6 T cell receptor beta chains below come from one sample, sequenced in a study of blood T cell repertoires in COVID-19. The protocol was immunoSEQ multiplex PCR, while the TCRdb copy is restricted to in-frame clones and leaves out a portion. The table lists about 140,000 clones, 80% to 90% of them singletons. The sample consisted of peripheral blood. The receptor source for this set is an elderly woman with acute or convalescent COVID-19.

V usage is TRBV11-2 and J usage is TRBJ2-6; no reliable D call. Germline assignment: CDR1 SGHAT and CDR2 FQNNGV. Trimming shortened V by 5 bases and J by 0 bases, and 8 bases separated the two germline ends. This CDR3 comprises 15 residues. Here the CDR3 DNA reads TGTGCCAGCAGCACACCGTACTCTGGGGCCAACGTCCTGACTTTC. As protein: CASSTPYSGANVLTF.

The chain recombines TRBV12-3 or TRBV12-4 with TRBJ1-2, with no clear D. The length of the CDR3 is 12 residues. V was shortened by 5 bases and J by 3 bases, with 7 bases between the two germline ends. The CDR3 protein is CASSRTDYGYTF. The CDR3 DNA reads as TGTGCCAGCAGTAGAACAGACTATGGCTACACCTTC.

The J gene is TRBJ1-2, the V gene TRBV3-1 (or the pseudogene TRBV3-2); D not certain. CDR3 length equals 13 residues. Germline-derived CDR1 and CDR2 are LGHDT and YNNKEL (reference sequence). The V and J ends lost 3 bases and 13 bases respectively, with 18 bases between them. The CDR3, as DNA: TGTGCCAGCAGCCAGAGGCTCGGGTCCACGGGCACCTTC. This translates into CASSQRLGSTGTF.

The V call is TRBV12-5, the J call TRBJ2-1; 9 positions agree with TRBD2. The V gene end was trimmed by 1 base and the J gene end by 0 bases; junction bases not matched to a gene: 4. The germline gives CDR1 LGHNT, CDR2 FRNRAP. This CDR3 spans 17 amino acids. DNA of the CDR3: TGTGCTAGTGGTTTGGCTCTAGCGGGGACCTCCTACAATGAGCAGTTCTTC. The encoded protein is CASGLALAGTSYNEQFF.

The chain joins TRBV7-2 to TRBJ1-1; the D is unclear. Germline V gene data show CDR1 as SGHTA and CDR2 as FQGNSA. Between the trimmed V and J ends, which lost 5 bases and 7 bases, there was a span of 8 bases. The CDR3 runs 11 residues. CDR3 sequence reads: CASSAGVEAFF. The CDR3 nucleotides read TGTGCCAGCAGCGCGGGAGTTGAAGCTTTCTTT.

This chain links TRBV6-5 with TRBJ1-4; TRBD1 matches 9 bases. Germline V gene data show CDR1 as MNHEY and CDR2 as SVGAGI. The length of the CDR3 is 14 residues. V was clipped by 5 bases and J by 7 bases; unmatched bases: 5. The CDR3 loop reads CASSTRTGAEKLFF. In DNA, the CDR3 is TGTGCCAGCAGTACCCGGACAGGGGCTGAAAAACTGTTTTTT.